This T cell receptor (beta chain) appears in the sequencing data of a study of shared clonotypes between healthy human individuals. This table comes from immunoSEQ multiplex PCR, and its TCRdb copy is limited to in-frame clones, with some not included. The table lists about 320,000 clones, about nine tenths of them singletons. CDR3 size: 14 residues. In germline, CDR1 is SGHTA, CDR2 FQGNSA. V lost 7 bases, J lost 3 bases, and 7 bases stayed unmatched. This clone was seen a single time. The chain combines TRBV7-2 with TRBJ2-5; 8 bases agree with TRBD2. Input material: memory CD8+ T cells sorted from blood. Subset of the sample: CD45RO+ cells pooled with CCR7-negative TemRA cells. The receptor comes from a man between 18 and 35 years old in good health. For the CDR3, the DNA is TGTGCCAGCACGTCACTAGCGGCAAAAGAGACCCAGTACTTC. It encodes CASTSLAAKETQYF.